This T cell receptor (beta chain) was identified during a study of CD8+ T cells in alopecia areata. The junction had 13 bases not matched to a gene; V was cut back by 6 bases and J by 9 bases. The CDR3 runs 15 residues. The germline V gene encodes CDR1 MNHNS and CDR2 SASEGT. Sequencing used cDNA as its template, made by extracting RNA and reverse transcribing it. Repertoires were generated with immunoSEQ multiplex PCR, while TCRdb's copy carries only in-frame clones and drops some. The sample has 100,000 to 150,000 clones, around 64% seen once. The TCR sequence derives from a human donor in good health. Sequencing input: CD4+ T cells sorted from blood. J is TRBJ2-1 and V is TRBV6-1; 8 bases map to TRBD1. The CDR3 loop reads CASSGDRGTSGEQFF. The CDR3 nucleotides read TGTGCCAGCAGCGGAGACAGGGGAACTTCTGGTGAGCAGTTCTTC.